This T cell receptor (beta chain) was captured in a study of CD8 T cells in Susac syndrome. A quantity of roughly 0.5 to 1 ug RNA underwent reverse transcription using random hexamers. TCR beta CDR3 was amplified by immunoSEQ covering 54 Vbeta and 13 Jbeta. TCRdb reprocessed the immunoSEQ multiplex PCR reads with MiXCR, giving one entry per CDR3 protein. The repertoire holds about 190,000 distinct CDR3 sequences, roughly 95% seen once, with approximately 0.098% in the top ten. CDR3 length: 17 residues. Germline CDR1 is KGHDR and CDR2 is SFDVKD. After removal of 3 bases from V and 3 bases from J, the junction contained 13 bases not matched to a gene. Patients with Susac syndrome met the recently defined diagnostic criteria for definite or probable disease. A single count supports this clonotype.

Specimen: CD4+ T cells from PBMCs. The V and J genes are TRBV24-1 and TRBJ2-7; 7 bases match TRBD1. This sequence was found in a human donor with Susac syndrome. DNA of the CDR3: TGTGCCACCAGTGATCGGTTGAGGGGGACAGTGAACTACGAGCAGTACTTC. It codes for CATSDRLRGTVNYEQYF.